A selection of T cell receptor beta chains follows, all from one sample in a study of T cell responses to AZD1222 COVID-19 vaccine. TCRdb keeps only in-frame clones here, not all; method: immunoSEQ multiplex PCR. The profile shows just under 150,000 clones, 88% of them singletons. The source material was peripheral blood, sampled 28 days after the second dose of the MenACWY control vaccine. These receptor sequences come from an adult who received the MenACWY meningococcal vaccine as a control. Both conserved end residues are part of each CDR3. The D gene is left open where the match is weak.

J gene: TRBJ2-2; D gene: TRBD1; V gene: TRBV2; CDR3 protein: CASRLEAGGITGELFF
J gene: TRBJ1-2; D gene: -; V gene: TRBV30; CDR3 protein: CAWRKANYGYTF
J gene: TRBJ1-2; D gene: TRBD1; V gene: TRBV7-9; CDR3 protein: CASSSRGQGYTF
J gene: TRBJ1-1; D gene: -; V gene: TRBV7-9; CDR3 protein: CASSSIGTFEAFF
J gene: TRBJ1-2; D gene: TRBD1; V gene: TRBV10-3; CDR3 protein: CAISPGQGYGYTF
J gene: TRBJ2-3; D gene: -; V gene: TRBV7-8; CDR3 protein: CASSLRDRSTDTQYF
J gene: TRBJ1-2; D gene: -; V gene: TRBV5-1; CDR3 protein: CASSLGGLQNYGYTF
J gene: TRBJ1-6; D gene: TRBD1; V gene: TRBV4-2; CDR3 protein: CASSPTGSRAPLHF
J gene: TRBJ2-1; D gene: -; V gene: TRBV12-3/TRBV12-4; CDR3 protein: CASSPRNEQFF
J gene: TRBJ2-7; D gene: -; V gene: TRBV28; CDR3 protein: CASRGILPGDEQYF
J gene: TRBJ1-1; D gene: -; V gene: TRBV7-2; CDR3 protein: CASSPILRGATNTEAFF
J gene: TRBJ2-7; D gene: TRBD1; V gene: TRBV5-5; CDR3 protein: CASSLLPGGGYEQYF
J gene: TRBJ2-7; D gene: TRBD1; V gene: TRBV28; CDR3 protein: CASSERQGHYEQYF
J gene: TRBJ1-2; D gene: TRBD1; V gene: TRBV29-1; CDR3 protein: CSDSWTGSYGYTF
J gene: TRBJ2-3; D gene: TRBD2; V gene: TRBV9; CDR3 protein: CASSVQTGLAGATDTQYF
J gene: TRBJ1-5; D gene: -; V gene: TRBV6-2/TRBV6-3; CDR3 protein: CASSYGYSGSNQPQHF
J gene: TRBJ2-7; D gene: -; V gene: TRBV29-1; CDR3 protein: CSVSESYEQYF
J gene: TRBJ1-1; D gene: TRBD1; V gene: TRBV7-2; CDR3 protein: CASTKDRASTEAFF
J gene: TRBJ2-7; D gene: TRBD2; V gene: TRBV12-3/TRBV12-4; CDR3 protein: CASSFSGSEQYF
J gene: TRBJ1-2; D gene: TRBD1; V gene: TRBV30; CDR3 protein: CAWSPGQGRKLDYGYTF
J gene: TRBJ1-4; D gene: -; V gene: TRBV5-1; CDR3 protein: CASSPDGMNEKLFF
J gene: TRBJ2-7; D gene: -; V gene: TRBV5-1; CDR3 protein: CASSLEAGPYEQYF
J gene: TRBJ2-4; D gene: TRBD1; V gene: TRBV5-4; CDR3 protein: CASSLEGRGQGIQYF
J gene: TRBJ2-1; D gene: TRBD2; V gene: TRBV4-3; CDR3 protein: CASSPYVGTSGNPAQFF
J gene: TRBJ2-3; D gene: -; V gene: TRBV7-9; CDR3 protein: CASSLGSADTQYF
J gene: TRBJ1-2; D gene: -; V gene: TRBV6-5; CDR3 protein: CASSYGPGTDYGYTF
J gene: TRBJ1-4; D gene: -; V gene: TRBV7-2; CDR3 protein: CASSLRLATNEKLFF
J gene: TRBJ1-1; D gene: -; V gene: TRBV19; CDR3 protein: CASSNGLITEAFF
J gene: TRBJ2-3; D gene: -; V gene: TRBV4-1; CDR3 protein: CASSRERQGASDTQYF
J gene: TRBJ2-2; D gene: -; V gene: TRBV5-1; CDR3 protein: CASSWAPDRANTGELFF
J gene: TRBJ1-5; D gene: -; V gene: TRBV2; CDR3 protein: CASSDPRGAQPQHF
J gene: TRBJ1-5; D gene: -; V gene: TRBV15; CDR3 protein: CATSRAGDQPQHF
J gene: TRBJ2-3; D gene: TRBD2; V gene: TRBV7-8; CDR3 protein: CASNAWEGTDTQYF
J gene: TRBJ1-1; D gene: TRBD1; V gene: TRBV28; CDR3 protein: CASSSKSANVQGAAFF
J gene: TRBJ2-1; D gene: -; V gene: TRBV7-9; CDR3 protein: CASSGGPSSYNEQFF
J gene: TRBJ2-1; D gene: -; V gene: TRBV4-3; CDR3 protein: CASSQERGEAYNEQFF
J gene: TRBJ2-7; D gene: -; V gene: TRBV20-1; CDR3 protein: CSASDGLSSYEQYF
J gene: TRBJ2-5; D gene: -; V gene: TRBV11-2; CDR3 protein: CASSLGLVETQYF
J gene: TRBJ1-4; D gene: TRBD1; V gene: TRBV7-9; CDR3 protein: CASSLGIQGSPGEKLFF
J gene: TRBJ1-1; D gene: -; V gene: TRBV6-5; CDR3 protein: CASSGQSMNTEAFF
J gene: TRBJ2-1; D gene: TRBD2; V gene: TRBV5-1; CDR3 protein: CASSLEQGLHNEQFF
J gene: TRBJ2-2; D gene: -; V gene: TRBV11-2; CDR3 protein: CASSLVFFRGQGTGELFF
J gene: TRBJ1-3; D gene: TRBD1; V gene: TRBV6-5; CDR3 protein: CASSYGTGSGNTIYF
J gene: TRBJ2-2; D gene: -; V gene: TRBV5-1; CDR3 protein: CASSNRDMNTGELFF
J gene: TRBJ2-5; D gene: -; V gene: TRBV9; CDR3 protein: CASSSSWTKETQYF
J gene: TRBJ2-4; D gene: -; V gene: TRBV18; CDR3 protein: CASSGQGQNIQYF
J gene: TRBJ1-4; D gene: -; V gene: TRBV9; CDR3 protein: CASSARSLGEKLFF
J gene: TRBJ1-4; D gene: -; V gene: TRBV5-1; CDR3 protein: CASSLRGPTTNEKLFF
J gene: TRBJ2-7; D gene: -; V gene: TRBV29-1; CDR3 protein: CSVASSGYYEQYF
J gene: TRBJ1-5; D gene: -; V gene: TRBV28; CDR3 protein: CASTPGRGGQPQHF
J gene: TRBJ1-4; D gene: -; V gene: TRBV11-2; CDR3 protein: CASSLLRGMSEKLFF
J gene: TRBJ2-7; D gene: -; V gene: TRBV3-1/TRBV3-2; CDR3 protein: CASSQEPGSLAYEQYF
J gene: TRBJ1-1; D gene: TRBD1; V gene: TRBV29-1; CDR3 protein: CSVEGGQGASNTEAFF
J gene: TRBJ2-7; D gene: TRBD2; V gene: TRBV5-4; CDR3 protein: CASSSGGSEQYF
J gene: TRBJ1-1; D gene: -; V gene: TRBV7-6; CDR3 protein: CASSLGEATEAFF
J gene: TRBJ2-7; D gene: TRBD2; V gene: TRBV18; CDR3 protein: CASSSSGNSYEQYF